What follows are 15 T cell receptor beta chains derived from one specimen sequenced in a study of blood T cell repertoires in COVID-19. Sequencing was performed with immunoSEQ multiplex PCR; in TCRdb, only in-frame clones are kept and a portion is missing. The data show 100,000 to 150,000 clones, around 80% seen once. Sequencing was carried out using peripheral blood. These receptors originate from a man in his sixties or seventies with acute or convalescent COVID-19.

This clone was observed once. V is TRBV19 and J is TRBJ1-2, with TRBD1 matching 9 bases. This CDR3 has 13 residues. Germline CDR1 reads LNHDA; CDR2 reads SQIVND (reference sequence). J gave up 6 bases and V 4 bases, and 3 bases lay outside the gene matches. The CDR3 nucleotides are TGTGCCAGTAGTAGACAGGGGGTCGATGGCTACACCTTC. It codes for CASSRQGVDGYTF. Variable domain in full (rest from reference TRBV19 and TRBJ1-2): DGGITQSPKYLFRKEGQNVTLSCEQNLNHDAMYWYRQDPGQGLRLIYYSQIVNDFQKGDIAEGYSVSREKKESFPLTVTSAQKNPTAFYLCASSRQGVDGYTFGSGTRLTVV.

Concerning this clone: Other DNA sequences in the same sample also yield this CDR3. The chain carries TRBV28 and TRBJ2-3, with D hard to call. Looked up from germline, CDR1 is MDHEN and CDR2 is SYDVKM. The CDR3 runs 12 residues. Between the trimmed V and J ends, which lost 6 bases and 0 bases, there was a span of 4 bases. For the CDR3, the DNA is TGTGCCAGCAGCGGGAGCACAGATACGCAGTATTTT. This gives the protein CASSGSTDTQYF.

CDR3 protein: CAWALGERETQYF. CDR3 coding DNA: TGTGCCTGGGCCCTAGGAGAGCGAGAGACCCAGTACTTC. The chain joins TRBV30 to TRBJ2-5; D is uncertain. Germline CDR1 and CDR2: GTSNPN and SVGIG (reference sequence). The CDR3 consists of 13 residues. The V gene lost 5 bases and the J gene lost 4 bases, with 14 bases spanning the gap.

The V call is TRBV4-1, the J call TRBJ2-7; 7 bases are a match to TRBD1. Germline CDR1 reads MGHRA; CDR2 reads YSYEKL. CDR3 length equals 14 residues. Trimming at V came to 4 bases and at J to 4 bases, leaving 7 bases not matched to a gene. The CDR3 DNA reads as TGCGCCAGCAGCCCCCGACAGGGTGGGTACGAGCAGTACTTC. Encoded protein: CASSPRQGGYEQYF.

The V gene is TRBV29-1, the J gene TRBJ2-3; TRBD2 matches at 11 bases. Trimming cost V 6 bases and J 7 bases; bases outside gene matches: 12. The CDR3 runs 15 residues. Germline loops: CDR1 SQVTM, CDR2 ANQGSEA. DNA of the CDR3: TGCAGCGTCTCGAGGCTAGCGGGGGGCGCTAATACGCAGTATTTT. Its protein product is CSVSRLAGGANTQYF.

The chain is built from TRBV3-1 (or the pseudogene TRBV3-2) and TRBJ2-1, with a tentative D call TRBD2 (7 bases). CDR3 length equals 16 residues. V was shortened by 4 bases and J by 3 bases, with 16 bases between the two germline ends. Germline V gene sequence: CDR1 LGHDT, CDR2 YNNKEL (reference sequence). In nucleotides, the CDR3 is TGTGCCAGCAGCCCCTTCAAGGGGGGGGGCTACAATGAGCAGTTCTTC. Translating gives CASSPFKGGGYNEQFF.

The V and J genes are TRBV28 and TRBJ2-5; 9 bases align to TRBD1. J gave up 3 bases and V 5 bases, and 7 bases lay outside the gene matches. There are 15 residues in the CDR3. From germline, CDR1 is MDHEN and CDR2 SYDVKM. The CDR3 loop reads CASSPGTGNEETQYF. The CDR3 DNA is TGTGCCAGCAGTCCCGGGACAGGGAACGAAGAGACCCAGTACTTC.

The J gene is TRBJ2-5, the V gene TRBV4-1; D not resolved. The V end lost 2 bases, the J end lost 5 bases, and 15 bases lay between the germline ends. The CDR3 has 15 amino acids. Germline loops: CDR1 MGHRA, CDR2 YSYEKL. The DNA for the CDR3 is TGCGCCAGCAGCCAATCCGTACCGACTGGGGAGACCCAGTACTTC. This sequence encodes CASSQSVPTGETQYF.

The J gene is TRBJ2-4, the V gene TRBV5-1; D gene uncertain. CDR1 is SGHRS, CDR2 YFSETQ, per germline. The CDR3 is 18 amino acids. V was shortened by 0 bases and J by 0 bases, with 16 bases between the two germline ends. The CDR3 DNA sequence: TGCGCCAGCAGCTTGGGAGCCCCCGAGACTGTAGCCAAAAACATTCAGTACTTC. Translated: CASSLGAPETVAKNIQYF.

The genes are TRBV5-1 and TRBJ1-4, with 8 bases aligning to TRBD1. Trimming removed 3 bases from V and 7 bases from J; junction bases left unmatched: 2. Germline values: CDR1 SGHRS, CDR2 YFSETQ. The CDR3 spans 13 residues. The DNA of the CDR3 is TGCGCCAGCAGCTCGACAGGGGTTGAAAAACTGTTTTTT. As protein: CASSSTGVEKLFF.

V gene TRBV7-9 combines with J gene TRBJ1-4; 10 nucleotides agree with TRBD1. Trimming cost V 5 bases and J 5 bases; bases outside gene matches: 2. This CDR3 comprises 14 residues. Looked up from germline, CDR1 is SEHNR and CDR2 is FQNEAQ (reference sequence). CDR3 residues: CASSQDRGNEKLFF. As DNA, the CDR3 is TGTGCCAGCAGCCAGGACAGGGGGAATGAAAAACTGTTTTTT.

The chain combines TRBV27 with TRBJ1-5; TRBD1 agrees at 9 bases. The CDR3 consists of 15 residues. V shed 6 bases, J shed 6 bases, and the junction held 9 bases outside the gene matches. The germline V gene has CDR1 MNHEY and CDR2 SMNVEV (reference sequence). DNA for the CDR3: TGTGCCAGCAGGCGGACAGGGGTTGACGGTCAGCCCCAGCATTTT. The encoded protein is CASRRTGVDGQPQHF.

The V call is TRBV5-1, the J call TRBJ2-3, with TRBD2 matching over 9 bases. Germline V lookup: CDR1 SGHRS, CDR2 YFSETQ. CDR3 size: 16 residues. V lost 0 bases and J lost 1; bases outside the gene matches: 3. The chain's CDR3 is CASSLASSGGTDTQYF. CDR3 bases: TGCGCCAGCAGCTTGGCCTCTAGCGGGGGCACAGATACGCAGTATTTT.

V and J are TRBV6-5 and TRBJ1-2, with D possibly being TRBD1 (5 bases). Germline assignment: CDR1 MNHEY and CDR2 SVGAGI. The CDR3 contains 14 residues. Trimming took off 5 bases at V and 3 bases at J, with 13 bases between the two ends. CDR3 in DNA: TGTGCCAGCAGTCGCGGCAGGGTTGACTATGGCTACACCTTC. Protein product: CASSRGRVDYGYTF.

The chain recombines TRBV3-1 (or the pseudogene TRBV3-2) with TRBJ1-2; D gene unclear. The CDR3 is made up of 13 amino acids. Trimming took 6 bases from V and 4 from J, leaving 12 bases between them. The V gene's germline CDR1 is LGHDT and CDR2 YNNKEL (reference sequence). The CDR3 protein is CASSPSLFYGYTF. The CDR3 bases are TGTGCCAGCAGTCCGTCACTTTTCTATGGCTACACCTTC.